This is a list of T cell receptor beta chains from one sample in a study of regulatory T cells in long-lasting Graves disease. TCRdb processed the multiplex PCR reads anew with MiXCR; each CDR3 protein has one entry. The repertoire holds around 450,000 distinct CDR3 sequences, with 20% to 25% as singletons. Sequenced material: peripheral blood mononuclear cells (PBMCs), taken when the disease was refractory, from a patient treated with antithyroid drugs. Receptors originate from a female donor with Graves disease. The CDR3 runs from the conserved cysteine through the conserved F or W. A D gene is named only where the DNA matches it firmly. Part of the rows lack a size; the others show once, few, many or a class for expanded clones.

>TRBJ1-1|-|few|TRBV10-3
TGTGCCATCAGCCGCGAATCGGGTAGAACTGAAGCTTTCTTT
CAISRESGRTEAFF
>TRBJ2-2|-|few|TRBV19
TGTGCCAGTAGAGTCGTCACCGGGGAGCTGTTTTTT
CASRVVTGELFF
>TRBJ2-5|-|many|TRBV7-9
TGTGCCAGCAAACAGGGTTTACGGGAGACCCAGTACTTC
CASKQGLRETQYF
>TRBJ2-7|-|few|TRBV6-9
TGTGCCAGCAGTTACTCCGGGACTCCACCCTACGAGCAGTACTTC
CASSYSGTPPYEQYF
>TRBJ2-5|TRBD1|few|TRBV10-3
TGTGCCATCAGTGTAAGACAGGGTGGCCAAGAGACCCAGTACTTC
CAISVRQGGQETQYF
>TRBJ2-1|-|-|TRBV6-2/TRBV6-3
TGTGCCAGCAGTGAAGAGGTCAGTAGCTCCTACAATGAGCAGTTCTTC
CASSEEVSSSYNEQFF
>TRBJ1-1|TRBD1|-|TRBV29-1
TGCAGCGTTATCGACAGGGCTCGGGCTTTCTTT
CSVIDRARAFF
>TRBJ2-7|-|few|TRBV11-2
TGTGCCAGCAGCTCTAACGGGGCAGGAGGACCCTACGAGCAGTACTTC
CASSSNGAGGPYEQYF
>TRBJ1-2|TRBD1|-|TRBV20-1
TGCAGTGCTTCAAACAGGGGGCAGGACTATGGCTACACCTTC
CSASNRGQDYGYTF
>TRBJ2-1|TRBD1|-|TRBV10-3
TGTGCCATCAGTGAGGAAGGGGGCGAATTTAAGCAGTTCTTC
CAISEEGGEFKQFF
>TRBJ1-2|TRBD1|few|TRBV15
TGTGCCACCAGCAGAGGTCATGACAGGGGGGACTATGGCTACACCTTC
CATSRGHDRGDYGYTF